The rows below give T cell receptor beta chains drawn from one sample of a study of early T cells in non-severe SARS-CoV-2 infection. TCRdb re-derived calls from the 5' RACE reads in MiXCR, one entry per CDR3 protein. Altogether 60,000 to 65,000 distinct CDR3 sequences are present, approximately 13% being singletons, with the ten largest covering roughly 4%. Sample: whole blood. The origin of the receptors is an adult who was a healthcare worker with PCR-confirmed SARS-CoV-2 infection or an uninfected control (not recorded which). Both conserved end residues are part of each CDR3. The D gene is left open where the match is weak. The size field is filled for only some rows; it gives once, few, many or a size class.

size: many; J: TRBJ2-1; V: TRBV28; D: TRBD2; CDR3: CASSTILAGVFWFF; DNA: TGTGCCAGCAGTACAATACTAGCGGGAGTTTTTTGGTTCTTC
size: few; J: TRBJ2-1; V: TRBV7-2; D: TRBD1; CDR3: CASSQGTAANKFF; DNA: TGTGCCAGCAGCCAAGGGACAGCCGCTAATAAGTTCTTC
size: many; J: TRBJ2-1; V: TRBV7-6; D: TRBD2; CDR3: CASSFVAGGLTNEQFF; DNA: TGTGCCAGCAGCTTTGTAGCGGGAGGGCTCACCAATGAGCAGTTCTTC
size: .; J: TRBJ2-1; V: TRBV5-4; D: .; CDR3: CASSPPSGTHNEQFF; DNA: TGTGCCAGCAGCCCGCCTTCCGGGACCCACAATGAGCAGTTCTTC
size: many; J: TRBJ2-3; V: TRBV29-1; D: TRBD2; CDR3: CSVKREGRTDTQYF; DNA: TGCAGCGTTAAGCGGGAGGGTAGGACAGATACGCAGTATTTT
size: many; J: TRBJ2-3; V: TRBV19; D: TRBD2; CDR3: CASSTRGDTQYF; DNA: TGTGCCAGTAGTACGCGGGGGGATACGCAGTATTTT
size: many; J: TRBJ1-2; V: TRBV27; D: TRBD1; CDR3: CASSLSRQGSTNYGYTF; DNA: TGTGCCAGCAGTTTATCCAGACAGGGATCAACTAACTATGGCTACACCTTC
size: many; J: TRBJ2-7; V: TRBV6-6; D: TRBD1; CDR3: CASSYGTGGYEQYF; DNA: TGTGCCAGCAGTTACGGGACAGGGGGCTACGAGCAGTACTTC
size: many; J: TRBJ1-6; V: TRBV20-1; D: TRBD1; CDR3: CSATGGPKSPLHF; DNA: TGCAGTGCTACAGGGGGCCCCAAATCACCCCTCCACTTT
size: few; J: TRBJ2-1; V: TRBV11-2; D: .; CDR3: CASSFSSPVNEQFF; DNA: TGTGCCAGCAGCTTTAGCTCCCCGGTCAATGAGCAGTTCTTC
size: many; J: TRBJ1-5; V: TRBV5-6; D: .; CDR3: CASSVDTDNQPQHF; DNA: TGTGCCAGCAGCGTGGACACTGACAATCAGCCCCAGCATTTT
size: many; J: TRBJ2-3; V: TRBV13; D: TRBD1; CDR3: CASSLLGQILDTQYF; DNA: TGTGCCAGCAGCTTATTGGGACAGATACTTGATACGCAGTATTTT
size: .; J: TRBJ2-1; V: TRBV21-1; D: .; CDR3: CASEGLAGGEYYNEQFF; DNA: TGTGCCAGCGAAGGACTAGCGGGAGGTGAATACTACAATGAGCAGTTCTTC
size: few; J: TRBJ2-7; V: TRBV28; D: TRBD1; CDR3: CASSSVGGFQEQYF; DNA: TGTGCCAGCAGTAGCGTAGGGGGCTTCCAAGAGCAGTACTTC
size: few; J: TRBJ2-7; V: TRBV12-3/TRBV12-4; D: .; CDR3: CASRSFSSYEQYF; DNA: TGTGCCAGCAGGTCCTTTAGCTCCTACGAGCAGTACTTC
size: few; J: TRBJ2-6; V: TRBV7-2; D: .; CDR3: CASSFSASGANVLTF; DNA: TGTGCCAGCAGCTTTTCGGCCTCTGGGGCCAACGTCCTGACTTTC
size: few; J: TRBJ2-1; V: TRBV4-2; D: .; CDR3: CASSQDTSVNEQFF; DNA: TGTGCCAGCAGCCAAGATACCAGTGTCAATGAGCAGTTCTTC
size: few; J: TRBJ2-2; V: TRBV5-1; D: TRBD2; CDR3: CASSPGTSGIGRITGELFF; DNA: TGCGCCAGCAGCCCGGGGACTAGCGGGATCGGTCGGATCACCGGGGAGCTGTTTTTT
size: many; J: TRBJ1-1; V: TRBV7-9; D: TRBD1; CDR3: CASSLVYDRGDEAFF; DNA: TGTGCCAGCAGCTTAGTGTATGACAGGGGCGACGAAGCTTTCTTT
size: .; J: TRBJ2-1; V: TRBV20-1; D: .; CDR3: CSARGGQENNEQFF; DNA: TGCAGTGCTAGAGGTGGGCAGGAGAACAATGAGCAGTTCTTC
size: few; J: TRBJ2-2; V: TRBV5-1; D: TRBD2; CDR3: CASSLSLAGASNTGELFF; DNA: TGCGCCAGCAGCTTGTCTCTAGCGGGGGCCTCCAACACCGGGGAGCTGTTTTTT
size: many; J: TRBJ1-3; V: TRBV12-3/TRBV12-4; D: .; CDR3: CASSFYQGGIGNTIYF; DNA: TGTGCCAGCAGTTTTTACCAGGGAGGGATTGGAAACACCATATATTTT
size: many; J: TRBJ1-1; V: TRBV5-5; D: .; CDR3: CASSLGLGGQAFF; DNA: TGTGCCAGCAGCTTGGGTCTGGGTGGGCAAGCTTTCTTT
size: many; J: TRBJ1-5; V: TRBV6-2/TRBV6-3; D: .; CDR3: CASSYLEGRTANQPQHF; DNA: TGTGCCAGCAGTTACTTGGAGGGGAGGACGGCAAATCAGCCCCAGCATTTT
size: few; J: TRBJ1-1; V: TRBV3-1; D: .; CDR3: CASSPFGENTEAFF; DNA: TGTGCCAGCAGCCCGTTTGGGGAGAACACTGAAGCTTTCTTT
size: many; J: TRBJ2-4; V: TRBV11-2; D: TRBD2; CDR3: CASRSTSGSLNIQYF; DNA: TGTGCCAGCAGGTCGACTAGCGGGAGTTTGAACATTCAGTACTTC
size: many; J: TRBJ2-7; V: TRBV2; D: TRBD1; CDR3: CASSRQGQENEQYF; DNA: TGTGCCAGCAGCCGACAGGGGCAGGAGAACGAGCAGTACTTC
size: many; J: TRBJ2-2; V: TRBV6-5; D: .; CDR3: CASKQGGGELFF; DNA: TGTGCCAGCAAACAGGGTGGCGGGGAGCTGTTTTTT
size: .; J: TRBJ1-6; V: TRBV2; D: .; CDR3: CASSVTGGGAASPLHF; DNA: TGTGCCAGCAGTGTGACAGGCGGTGGGGCGGCTTCACCCCTCCACTTT
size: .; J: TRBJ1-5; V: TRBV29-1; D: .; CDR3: CSVGGRNQPQHF; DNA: TGCAGCGTTGGGGGTAGGAATCAGCCCCAGCATTTT
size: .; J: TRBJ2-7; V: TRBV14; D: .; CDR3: CASSPGGTYEQYF; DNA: TGTGCCAGCAGCCCGGGGGGCACCTACGAGCAGTACTTC
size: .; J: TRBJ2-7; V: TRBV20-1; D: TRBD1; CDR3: CSANKQGALNEQYF; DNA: TGCAGTGCCAACAAACAGGGGGCTCTCAACGAGCAGTACTTC
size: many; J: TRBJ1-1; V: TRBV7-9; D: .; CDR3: CASSPNGYLTEAFF; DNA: TGTGCCAGCAGCCCGAACGGGTATCTAACTGAAGCTTTCTTT
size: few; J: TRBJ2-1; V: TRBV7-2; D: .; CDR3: CASTHWGAYNEQFF; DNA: TGTGCCAGCACTCACTGGGGGGCCTACAATGAGCAGTTCTTC
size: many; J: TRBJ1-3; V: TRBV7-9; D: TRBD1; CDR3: CASSRQGAAGNTIYF; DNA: TGTGCCAGCAGTCGACAGGGGGCGGCTGGAAACACCATATATTTT
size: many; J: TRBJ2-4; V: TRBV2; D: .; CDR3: CASKKDDSPGSDF; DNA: TGTGCCAGCAAAAAGGATGACAGCCCGGGTAGTGACTTC
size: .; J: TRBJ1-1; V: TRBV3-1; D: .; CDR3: CASSKTWGNTEAFF; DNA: TGTGCCAGCAGTAAAACGTGGGGGAACACTGAAGCTTTCTTT
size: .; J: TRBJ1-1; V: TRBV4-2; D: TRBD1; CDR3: CASSQDWTGGDSEAFF; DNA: TGTGCCAGCAGCCAAGATTGGACAGGGGGCGATTCTGAAGCTTTCTTT
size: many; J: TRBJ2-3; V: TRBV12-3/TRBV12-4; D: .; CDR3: CASTLGGGDTQYF; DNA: TGTGCCAGCACACTGGGTGGGGGAGATACGCAGTATTTT
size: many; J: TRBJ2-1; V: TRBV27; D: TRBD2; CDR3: CASSLTSGGYNEQFF; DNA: TGTGCCAGCAGTTTGACTAGCGGGGGCTACAATGAGCAGTTCTTC
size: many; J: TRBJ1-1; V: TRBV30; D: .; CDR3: CAWSVSTYEAFF; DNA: TGTGCCTGGAGTGTCTCCACCTATGAAGCTTTCTTT